The 18 T cell receptor beta chains listed next were all sequenced from one sample in a study of regulatory T cells in long-lasting Graves disease. For TCR beta, libraries came from iRepertoire HTBI primers and Arm-PCR of CDR3 regions. In TCRdb, the multiplex PCR reads were re-called with MiXCR into one record per CDR3 protein. The table includes some 280,000 distinct CDR3 sequences, roughly a fifth detected once. Indicated time point: persistent/refractory GD, antithyroid drugs over 5 years with positive TRAb. Extracted RNA from PBMCs served as the source of the TCR library. The sample in question was peripheral blood mononuclear cells (PBMCs), obtained when the disease was refractory, from a patient treated with antithyroid drugs. The receptors derive from a female donor with Graves disease.

The sample holds many counts of this clonotype. The V and J genes are TRBV10-3 and TRBJ2-7, with TRBD1 identical over 8 bases. V was clipped by 7 bases and J by 2 bases; unmatched bases: 7. Germline-derived CDR1 and CDR2 are ENHRY and SYGVKD. This CDR3 is built from 14 residues. CDR3 sequence (DNA): TGTGCCATCAAAAAGGGACAGGAAACCTACGAGCAGTACTTC. Its translation is CAIKKGQETYEQYF.

The sample holds a few counts of this clonotype. V gene TRBV7-9 combines with J gene TRBJ1-1; unclear D gene. CDR1 and CDR2 from the germline V gene are SEHNR and FQNEAQ (reference sequence). The CDR3 length is 12 residues. The V gene lost 5 bases and the J gene lost 4 bases, with 8 bases spanning the gap. The CDR3 DNA reads TGTGCCAGCAGCCCACCTCCCACTGAAGCTTTCTTT. This gives the protein CASSPPPTEAFF.

In this sample, this clonotype turned up many times. The J gene is TRBJ2-2, the V gene TRBV7-2; D perhaps matches TRBD2 (5 bases). The CDR3 spans 15 residues. The germline gives CDR1 SGHTA, CDR2 FQGNSA. V lost 1 base to trimming and J lost 6 bases, with 12 bases between them. The CDR3 loop reads CASSLGPPGAGELFF. The CDR3 DNA follows: TGTGCCAGCAGCTTAGGCCCCCCCGGGGCCGGGGAGCTGTTTTTT.

This clonotype was counted a few times. The J gene is TRBJ2-5, the V gene TRBV12-3 or TRBV12-4; D unresolved. This CDR3 region has 12 residues. The germline V and J ends were trimmed by 3 bases and 4 bases, with 6 bases remaining between them. This CDR3 is CASSFYRETQYF. The CDR3 bases are TGTGCCAGCAGTTTCTACCGAGAGACCCAGTACTTC.

A few counts support this clonotype. The rearrangement uses TRBV7-9 and TRBJ1-4; TRBD1 matches at 9 bases. The ends lost 4 bases at V and 8 bases at J; junction bases unmatched: 5. The CDR3 loop spans 14 amino acids. Germline CDR1 and CDR2: SEHNR and FQNEAQ (reference sequence). The CDR3 nucleotides read TGTGCCAGCAGCTCCGACAGGGGGGGAGAAAAACTGTTTTTT. As protein: CASSSDRGGEKLFF.

This chain joins TRBV6-2 or TRBV6-3 and TRBJ2-1; D is undetermined. The CDR3 totals 18 residues. Germline CDR1 is MNHEY and CDR2 is SVGEGT. V was pared by 2 bases and J by 5 bases, with 22 bases between. CDR3 in DNA: TGTGCCAGCAGTTACACCCCACCTGGACGGCAGACCCACAATGAGCAGTTCTTC. Translated: CASSYTPPGRQTHNEQFF.

The chain links TRBV6-1 to TRBJ2-2; 10 bases align to TRBD1. V lost 0 bases to trimming and J lost 6 bases; unmatched junction nucleotides: 4. The CDR3 extends over 16 amino acids. Germline assignment: CDR1 MNHNS and CDR2 SASEGT. CDR3 bases: TGTGCCAGCAGTGAAGCGCTGGGGACAGGGGCCGGGGAGCTGTTTTTT. The encoded protein is CASSEALGTGAGELFF.

This chain joins TRBV7-9 and TRBJ2-4; D is possibly TRBD2 (6 bases). V lost 3 bases to trimming and J lost 8 bases, with 23 bases between them. From germline, CDR1 is SEHNR and CDR2 FQNEAQ (reference sequence). This CDR3 is 17 amino acids long. Written as DNA, the CDR3 is TGTGCCAGCAGCTTGAAGGGTTCCGAGGGAGGTTCGGACATTCAGTACTTC. Translated, it gives CASSLKGSEGGSDIQYF.

With respect to this clonotype: A single base separates this from a much larger clone, so it may be a read error. This chain links TRBV28 with TRBJ2-7; the D call may be TRBD1 or TRBD2 (6 bases each). The length of the CDR3 is 12 residues. Germline CDR1 and CDR2: MDHEN and SYDVKM. With 11 bases removed from V and 3 bases from J, the gap between germline ends came to 14 bases. In DNA, the CDR3 is TGTGCCTGGGGGGCAGGGCGCTACGAGCAGTACTTC. Its protein product is CAWGAGRYEQYF.

This clonotype was counted many times. V usage is TRBV6-1 and J usage is TRBJ2-5, with 8 bases identical to TRBD2. V gave up 8 bases and J gave up 5 bases; unmatched junction bases: 10. The CDR3 has 14 residues. Germline V gene sequence: CDR1 MNHNS, CDR2 SASEGT. DNA of the CDR3: TGTGCCAGCGGCGCGTCAAGGACTAGCGAGACCCAGTACTTC. It specifies CASGASRTSETQYF.

Remarks on this clonotype: A much larger clone is a single base away; this may be a read error. CDR3 region: CASSLMGPGGSEAFF. CDR3 bases: TGTGCCAGCAGTTTGATGGGACCCGGAGGGTCTGAAGCTTTCTTT. The chain combines TRBV12-3 or TRBV12-4 with TRBJ1-1, with D maybe TRBD1 (5 bases). The CDR3 is 15 amino acids. The V and J ends lost 3 bases and 6 bases respectively, with 17 bases between them.

This clonotype was recorded many times. The chain employs TRBV20-1 and TRBJ2-5; possibly TRBD1 for D (5 bases). V lost 8 bases and J 2 bases, leaving 12 bases between the germline ends. The CDR3 is made up of 12 amino acids. CDR1 is DFQATT and CDR2 is SNEGSKA in the germline V gene (reference sequence). The CDR3 region has the DNA TGCAGTCCAAGGGGTATGCAAGAGACCCAGTACTTC. The encoded protein is CSPRGMQETQYF.

The rearrangement links TRBV10-3 to TRBJ1-1; D is ambiguous. The V gene lost 0 bases and the J gene lost 3 bases, with 11 bases spanning the gap. The CDR3 covers 15 residues. The germline V gene has CDR1 ENHRY and CDR2 SYGVKD. The CDR3: CAISESEPADTEAFF. DNA for the CDR3: TGTGCCATCAGTGAGTCGGAGCCCGCGGACACTGAAGCTTTCTTT.

This clonotype was picked up a small number of times. DNA of the CDR3: TGCAGTGCTGGGGACCCTCGGGTGACTGCGGCCAACGTCCTGACTTTC. Translated: CSAGDPRVTAANVLTF. The chain uses TRBV20-1 and TRBJ2-6; D assignment may be TRBD1 or TRBD2 (5 bases each). There are 16 residues in the CDR3. Trimming removed 5 bases at V and 6 bases at J, with 20 bases between. Germline lookup yields CDR1 DFQATT and CDR2 SNEGSKA (reference sequence).

In this sample, this clonotype turned up a few times. The rearrangement links TRBV28 to TRBJ2-2; 9 nucleotides agree with TRBD1. This CDR3 has 14 amino acids. Trimming removed 7 bases from V and 5 bases from J; junction bases left unmatched: 5. Germline lookup yields CDR1 MDHEN and CDR2 SYDVKM. CDR3 amino acids: CASTSGQGTGELFF. The CDR3 DNA sequence: TGTGCCAGCACCTCCGGACAGGGGACCGGGGAGCTGTTTTTT.

This clonotype was seen many times. This chain connects TRBV11-2 to TRBJ2-7, with D perhaps matching TRBD2 (6 bases). Germline V CDR1 and CDR2: SGHAT, FQNNGV. Trimming took 5 bases from V and 3 from J, leaving 17 bases between them. The CDR3 covers 15 residues. CDR3 sequence: CASSHTGELLYEQYF. CDR3 DNA: TGTGCCAGCAGCCATACGGGAGAACTCCTCTACGAGCAGTACTTC. The entire variable domain, with the rest obtained from reference TRBV11-2 and TRBJ2-7, is as follows: EAGVAQSPRYKIIEKRQSVAFWCNPISGHATLYWYQQILGQGPKLLIQFQNNGVVDDSQLPKDRFSAERLKGVDSTLKIQPAKLEDSAVYLCASSHTGELLYEQYFGPGTRLTVT.

The V gene is TRBV6-5, the J gene TRBJ2-7; D gene uncertain. Between the trimmed V and J ends, which lost 0 bases and 3 bases, there was a span of 12 bases. The CDR3 runs 15 residues. Germline loops: CDR1 MNHEY, CDR2 SVGAGI. CDR3 sequence reads: CASSYSKVSDYEQYF. The CDR3 nucleotides read TGTGCCAGCAGTTACTCGAAGGTCTCCGACTACGAGCAGTACTTC.

This clonotype was seen repeatedly, ten times or more. V is TRBV28 and J is TRBJ2-7; no clear D. This CDR3 has 12 residues. The germline V gene encodes CDR1 MDHEN and CDR2 SYDVKM. Deletions cut 4 bases from V and 2 bases from J, with 6 bases between. CDR3 sequence (DNA): TGTGCCAGCAGTTCCTCCGCCTACGAGCAGTACTTC. This sequence encodes CASSSSAYEQYF. The variable domain in full, completed from reference TRBV28 and TRBJ2-7, reads DVKVTQSSRYLVKRTGEKVFLECVQDMDHENMFWYRQDPGLGLRLIYFSYDVKMKEKGDIPEGYSVSREKKERFSLILESASTNQTSMYLCASSSSAYEQYFGPGTRLTVT.